This TCR beta chain was captured by sequencing in a study of blood T cell repertoires in COVID-19. Looking at the study overall: The origin of the acute and convalescent COVID-19 samples was the United States, Italy and Spain. The analysed material was cDNA or gDNA that came from T cells, B-cell-depleted T cells, or PBMCs.

Original processing methods: Using reference gene primer amplification, nucleated cell counts were estimated. TCRdb's table, derived via immunoSEQ multiplex PCR, lists solely in-frame clones and lacks some. The DNA gave D and trimming, while V, J and clone size come from that table. The data contain roughly 55,000 clones, less than 90% of them singletons. The J segment lost 2 bases and the V segment lost 0 bases, leaving 12 bases of the junction unmatched. CDR1 and CDR2 from the germline V gene are LNHNV and YYDKDF (reference sequence). The CDR3 has 19 residues. Specimen: peripheral blood. The chain has TRBV15 and TRBJ2-3; 9 nucleotides align to TRBD2. The sequence was obtained from a woman in her sixties or seventies with acute or convalescent COVID-19. The DNA for the CDR3 is TGTGCCACCAGCAGAGATGGGCGGGAGGGCCGAGGGGTCACAGATACGCAGTATTTT. This sequence encodes CATSRDGREGRGVTDTQYF.